This T cell receptor beta chain was recorded in a study of Ad26.COV2.S vaccination and SARS-CoV-2 variants. Whole-study context: Ad26.COV2.S was injected intramuscularly once or twice, 56 days apart.

This clone occurred once. The antigen remains undetermined. Study findings and constraints: Responses of spike-specific T cells (both CD8+ and CD4+) reportedly showed substantial breadth after vaccination. Placebo and vaccine recipients had non-spike TCR breadth that was similar.

The data were produced by immunoSEQ multiplex PCR, yet TCRdb's version contains in-frame clones alone and is incomplete. The sample has under 550,000 clones; 90% are singletons. Treatment described: around 19 received Ad26.COV2.S at low or high dose, single or two shots; 5 received placebo; per-sample allocation not given. All samples were drawn on day 63, counting from the first vaccine or placebo injection. An 18-55-year-old adult in Boston served as donor. This material consisted of peripheral blood, taken in a trial of Ad26.COV2.S vaccine versus placebo. The receptor comes from a person between 18 and 59 years old who received the Ad26.COV2.S COVID-19 vaccine or a placebo.

The CDR3 nucleotides are TGTGCCAGCAGTCCCTTAGCGGGTGAGCAGTTCTTC. Its translation is CASSPLAGEQFF. This chain connects TRBV12-3 or TRBV12-4 to TRBJ2-1; 7 bases align to TRBD2. The trim removed 5 bases at V and 9 bases at J, leaving 4 bases unmatched. This CDR3 region has 12 residues.